The rows below give T cell receptor beta chains drawn from one sample of a study of blood T cell repertoires in COVID-19. Repertoires were generated with immunoSEQ multiplex PCR, while TCRdb's copy carries only in-frame clones and drops some. The profile shows more than 200,000 clones, 88% of them singletons. The specimen was peripheral blood. Every receptor here comes from a man between 65 and 85 years old with acute or convalescent COVID-19. The CDR3 runs from the conserved cysteine through the conserved F or W. D genes are given only for firm matches. Clone size, where shown, is once, few, many, or a class for clones that have expanded.

D gene | J gene | V gene | clone size | CDR3 DNA | CDR3 protein
TRBD1 | TRBJ2-3 | TRBV5-1 | . | TGCGCCAGCAGCCCCGGACAGGGTCGAACAGATACGCAGTATTTT | CASSPGQGRTDTQYF
TRBD1 | TRBJ2-2 | TRBV18 | . | TGTGCCAGCTCACCTCCCGGACAGGGACGGACCGGGGAGCTGTTTTTT | CASSPPGQGRTGELFF
TRBD2 | TRBJ2-7 | TRBV27 | . | TGTGCCAGCAGTTTAGGGGTAGCGGGGGCCTACGAGCAGTACTTC | CASSLGVAGAYEQYF
. | TRBJ2-7 | TRBV6-2/TRBV6-3 | . | TGTGCCAGCAGTAACCCGAGCGGATACGAGCAGTACTTC | CASSNPSGYEQYF
TRBD1 | TRBJ1-1 | TRBV5-4 | . | TGTGCCAGCAGCCCCGGACAGGATAGCACTGAAGCTTTCTTT | CASSPGQDSTEAFF
. | TRBJ2-1 | TRBV4-2 | . | TGTGCCAGCAGCCAGAGACACATTAACAATGAGCAGTTCTTC | CASSQRHINNEQFF
. | TRBJ2-7 | TRBV5-4 | . | TGTGCCAGCACGGACGAGCAGTACTTC | CASTDEQYF
TRBD2 | TRBJ2-3 | TRBV7-8 | . | TGTGCCAGCAACCACGGGAGGACAGATACGCAGTATTTT | CASNHGRTDTQYF
TRBD2 | TRBJ2-3 | TRBV28 | . | TGTGCCAGCAAATCGGGGGGAGATACGCAGTATTTT | CASKSGGDTQYF
TRBD1 | TRBJ2-7 | TRBV11-2 | . | TGTGCCAGCAGCGGGACAGGGGGGTACGAGCAGTACTTC | CASSGTGGYEQYF
. | TRBJ2-2 | TRBV19 | . | TGTGCCAGTATGTGGGGCTACACCGGGGAGCTGTTTTTT | CASMWGYTGELFF
TRBD1 | TRBJ1-5 | TRBV10-3 | few | TGTGCCATCAGTGGAGGGACAGCTAGCAATCAGCCCCAGCATTTT | CAISGGTASNQPQHF
. | TRBJ1-1 | TRBV11-2 | . | TGTGCCAGCAGCCCCCGGTGGTTCACTGAAGCTTTCTTT | CASSPRWFTEAFF
TRBD1 | TRBJ2-7 | TRBV6-6 | . | TGTGCCAGCAATTCGCCGGGACAGTCTTTCGAGCAGTACTTC | CASNSPGQSFEQYF
. | TRBJ2-3 | TRBV25-1 | . | TGTGCCAGCAGTGAACCTAGGCGGCGGGAGCAGTATTTT | CASSEPRRREQYF
TRBD1 | TRBJ2-1 | TRBV5-1 | . | TGCGCCAGCAGCTTAGGGACAGCAGGCAATGAGCAGTTCTTC | CASSLGTAGNEQFF
. | TRBJ2-7 | TRBV18 | . | TGTGCCAGCTCACTCTCCGGGGAGTACGAGCAGTACTTC | CASSLSGEYEQYF
. | TRBJ1-2 | TRBV10-3 | once | TGTGCCATCAGTGAGTCGAAGAGTACAGGCGCGGTCTATGGCTACACCTTC | CAISESKSTGAVYGYTF
. | TRBJ1-1 | TRBV5-1 | . | TGCGCCAGCACAACTAACCCGCAGGGGATGAACACTGAAGCTTTCTTT | CASTTNPQGMNTEAFF
. | TRBJ2-5 | TRBV19 | . | TGTGCCAGTAGTTCAGGATCTGCGGGAGAGACCCAGTACTTC | CASSSGSAGETQYF
TRBD1 | TRBJ1-1 | TRBV7-9 | . | TGTGCCAGCAGCCCGTCAATTACGACAGGGCTTGGGGCGAACACTGAAGCTTTCTTT | CASSPSITTGLGANTEAFF
. | TRBJ2-7 | TRBV3-1/TRBV3-2 | . | TGTGCCAGCAGCCAACCAAGGACAGCTAGCTCCTACGAGCAGTACTTC | CASSQPRTASSYEQYF
. | TRBJ2-3 | TRBV6-5 | . | TGTGCCAGCAGCCTTTTACAGGACACAGATACGCAGTATTTT | CASSLLQDTDTQYF
TRBD2 | TRBJ2-2 | TRBV5-4 | . | TGTGCCAGCAGCTATGGACTAGCGGGAGCTAACACCGGGGAGCTGTTTTTT | CASSYGLAGANTGELFF
TRBD1 | TRBJ2-7 | TRBV10-3 | . | TGTGCCATCAGACCCACAGGACAGGGGATTAACGAGCAGTACTTC | CAIRPTGQGINEQYF
. | TRBJ1-5 | TRBV18 | . | TGTGCCAGCTCACCGATGACAGGCCTGAATCAGCCCCAGCATTTT | CASSPMTGLNQPQHF
. | TRBJ1-1 | TRBV11-2 | many | TGTGCCAGCAGCTTAGATCCCAGGAGGCAGAACACTGAAGCTTTCTTT | CASSLDPRRQNTEAFF
. | TRBJ2-7 | TRBV18 | . | TGTGCCAGCTCACCCGACGGGACCTACGAGCAGTACTTC | CASSPDGTYEQYF
TRBD2 | TRBJ2-7 | TRBV6-5 | . | TGTGCCAGCAGTCCGGGGACTAACTACGAGCAGTACTTC | CASSPGTNYEQYF
. | TRBJ2-7 | TRBV6-5 | . | TGTGCCAGCAGTTACTCGGATCGGGGGACCTACGAGCAGTACTTC | CASSYSDRGTYEQYF
. | TRBJ1-3 | TRBV5-6 | . | TGTGCCAGCAGCTTGGGGGTCGGGTTGGGAAACACCATATATTTT | CASSLGVGLGNTIYF
TRBD1 | TRBJ2-2 | TRBV7-2 | few | TGTGCCAGCCGAATACAGGGGGCCGGGACCGGGGAGCTGTTTTTT | CASRIQGAGTGELFF
TRBD1 | TRBJ2-7 | TRBV5-5 | . | TGTGCCAGCAGCCATGACGGGACAGGGTACTACGAGCAGTACTTC | CASSHDGTGYYEQYF
TRBD2 | TRBJ2-1 | TRBV18 | . | TGTGCCAGCTCACCACCCGCGGGAGTCAGGGATGAGCAGTTCTTC | CASSPPAGVRDEQFF
. | TRBJ1-1 | TRBV6-5 | . | TGTGCCAGCAGCCGGGACCCAGCGGGCACTGAAGCTTTCTTT | CASSRDPAGTEAFF
TRBD2 | TRBJ2-5 | TRBV7-8 | . | TGTGCCAGCAGTAATAGCGGGAGTAGAGAGACCCAGTACTTC | CASSNSGSRETQYF
. | TRBJ2-1 | TRBV27 | . | TGTGCCAGCAGTTTACGGGGGAATGAGCAGTTCTTC | CASSLRGNEQFF
. | TRBJ2-1 | TRBV3-1/TRBV3-2 | . | TGTGCCAGCAGTCATTACAATGAGCAGTTCTTC | CASSHYNEQFF
. | TRBJ1-1 | TRBV9 | once | TGTGCCAGCAGCCCGCGGGGGACTGAAGCTTTCTTT | CASSPRGTEAFF
TRBD1 | TRBJ2-5 | TRBV7-3 | once | TGTGCCAGCAGCTCCGGACAGGGAGAGACCCAGTACTTC | CASSSGQGETQYF
. | TRBJ2-3 | TRBV5-5 | . | TGTGCCAGCAGCCCTCAGAGGGTGGAGGGGGATACGCAGTATTTT | CASSPQRVEGDTQYF
. | TRBJ1-2 | TRBV29-1 | . | TGCAGCGTTGATAGGGGTGGAAACTATGGCTACACCTTC | CSVDRGGNYGYTF
. | TRBJ2-7 | TRBV2 | . | TGTGCCAGCAGTGCGGGTACAGGGGGGGTATACGAGCAGTACTTC | CASSAGTGGVYEQYF
TRBD1 | TRBJ1-1 | TRBV19 | . | TGTGCCAGTAGTATAGATCTGGCAGGGGGGAACACTGAAGCTTTCTTT | CASSIDLAGGNTEAFF
TRBD1 | TRBJ1-1 | TRBV7-9 | . | TGTGCCAGCAGCCCAAACAGGGGGGCGAGAACTGAAGCTTTCTTT | CASSPNRGARTEAFF
. | TRBJ1-1 | TRBV16 | once | TGTGCCAGCAACATCAGACCCGGGTCTCGCACTGAAGCTTTCTTT | CASNIRPGSRTEAFF
TRBD1 | TRBJ1-4 | TRBV28 | . | TGTGCCAGCAGTCGGGCCAGGTCCTGGGACAGGGGGCCAGCTAATGAAAAACTGTTTTTT | CASSRARSWDRGPANEKLFF
. | TRBJ1-4 | TRBV27 | . | TGTGCCAGCAGTTTCCACCAAAACAGGGTTTCTAATGAAAAACTGTTTTTT | CASSFHQNRVSNEKLFF
. | TRBJ2-3 | TRBV11-2 | . | TGTGCCAGCAGCCCGGACGGGGGAAACACAGATACGCAGTATTTT | CASSPDGGNTDTQYF
TRBD1 | TRBJ1-5 | TRBV27 | . | TGTGCCAGCAGCAAAGCCGGGACAGCAAATAGCAATCAGCCCCAGCATTTT | CASSKAGTANSNQPQHF
TRBD2 | TRBJ2-1 | TRBV7-8 | . | TGTGCCAGCAGCTTGTCTAGCGGGAGCTACAATGAGCAGTTCTTC | CASSLSSGSYNEQFF
. | TRBJ1-4 | TRBV18 | . | TGTGCCAGCTCACCACCCAGAACGGGGAAGGAAAAACTGTTTTTT | CASSPPRTGKEKLFF
. | TRBJ2-3 | TRBV9 | . | TGTGCCAGCAGCGTAGCCGTGAGCACAGATACGCAGTATTTT | CASSVAVSTDTQYF
TRBD1 | TRBJ1-2 | TRBV10-3 | . | TGTGCCATCAATCAAGACAGGGGGCCTAACTATGGCTACACCTTC | CAINQDRGPNYGYTF